The 27 T cell receptor beta chains reported below all come from one sample, sequenced in a study of cytomegalovirus exposure and HLA in healthy donors (dated by TCRdb to 2017 to 2019). Library preparation was by the immunoSEQ multiplex PCR assay. A mixture of 60 forward primers for TCR Vbeta segments and 13 reverse primers for TCR Jbeta segments was used in the multiplex PCR. The clones in this table, taken by TCRdb from immuneACCESS, are in-frame only. Not every clone is retained; where verified, under half of the shortfall comes from an unresolved V gene, and the cause of the rest is unknown. This sample is represented by roughly 190,000 clones; over 80% of them were singletons. 6.3% of the sample goes to the ten largest clones. Sample: PBMCs. The receptor set was obtained from a man aged 35-49 years in good health and CMV-seropositive.

V usage is TRBV7-3 and J usage is TRBJ2-7; D is possibly TRBD2 (7 bases). V lost 2 bases and J 6 bases, leaving 11 bases between the germline ends. There are 13 residues in the CDR3. Germline CDR1 and CDR2: SGHTA and FQGTGA. For the CDR3, the DNA is TGTGCCAGCAGCTTATCGGGGGGCGGCGAGCAGTACTTC. Translated, it gives CASSLSGGGEQYF.

Concerning this clone itself: One end of the junction is discordant with germline, which a read error may explain. The V and J genes are TRBV29-1 and TRBJ1-2, with 10 bases lining up with TRBD1. Germline-derived CDR1 and CDR2 are SQVTM and ANQGSEA. This CDR3 is built from 13 residues. In DNA form, the CDR3 reads TGCGGCGTTTCTGACAGGGGGCCGGGAGGCTACACCTTC. It is translated as CGVSDRGPGGYTF. Together with reference TRBV29-1 and TRBJ1-2, the CDR3 gives the full variable domain: SAVISQKPSRDICQRGTSLTIQCQVDSQVTMMFWYRQQPGQSLTLIATANQGSEATYESGFVIDKFPISRPNLTFSTLTVSNMSPEDSSIYLCGVSDRGPGGYTFGSGTRLTVV.

This clone was found once. This chain joins TRBV9 and TRBJ2-7; TRBD2 matches at 7 bases. Trimming cost V 0 bases and J 3 bases; bases outside gene matches: 6. There are 15 residues in the CDR3. Germline V gives CDR1 SGDLS, CDR2 YYNGEE. The CDR3, as DNA: TGTGCCAGCAGCGTAGGGGGTCGGGGGGACTACGAGCAGTACTTC. It is translated as CASSVGGRGDYEQYF. Together with reference TRBV9 and TRBJ2-7, the CDR3 gives the full variable domain: DSGVTQTPKHLITATGQRVTLRCSPRSGDLSVYWYQQSLDQGLQFLIQYYNGEERAKGNILERFSAQQFPDLHSELNLSSLELGDSALYFCASSVGGRGDYEQYFGPGTRLTVT.

The chain couples TRBV7-2 to TRBJ1-1; 8 nucleotides line up with TRBD1. From germline, CDR1 is SGHTA and CDR2 FQGNSA. V trimming: 3 bases; J trimming: 3 bases; junction bases outside the gene matches: 3. There are 14 residues in the CDR3. The CDR3 sequence: CASSFTGGDTEAFF. As DNA, the CDR3 is TGTGCCAGCAGCTTTACAGGGGGGGACACTGAAGCTTTCTTT.

This chain uses TRBV28 with TRBJ2-1, with TRBD2 matching over 11 bases. V lost 6 bases, J lost 8 bases, and 6 bases stayed unmatched. The CDR3 spans 14 residues. Germline V gene sequence: CDR1 MDHEN, CDR2 SYDVKM. Here the CDR3 reads CASRSSGGPDEQFF. In nucleotides, the CDR3 is TGTGCCAGCAGGTCTAGCGGGGGGCCCGATGAGCAGTTCTTC.

The chain is built from TRBV19 and TRBJ2-3; D is perhaps TRBD1 (5 bases). V was clipped by 1 base and J by 4 bases, with 6 bases between them. Germline V lookup: CDR1 LNHDA, CDR2 SQIVND (reference sequence). The CDR3 is 13 amino acids. The CDR3 protein is CASSIVRADTQYF. As DNA, the CDR3 is TGTGCCAGTAGTATAGTCAGGGCAGATACGCAGTATTTT.

The gene calls are TRBV9 and TRBJ2-1, with 7 positions matching TRBD2. CDR3 length equals 14 residues. Germline V gene data show CDR1 as SGDLS and CDR2 as YYNGEE. Losses at the gene ends were 4 bases for V and 9 bases for J; bases not matched to a gene: 10. For the CDR3, the DNA is TGTGCCAGCAGCTGGGAGGGCTTGGGTGGTGAGCAGTTCTTC. It is translated as CASSWEGLGGEQFF.

This sequence joins TRBV27 and TRBJ2-7; D unresolved. CDR1 and CDR2 from the germline V gene are MNHEY and SMNVEV (reference sequence). Between the trimmed V and J ends, which lost 3 bases and 6 bases, there was a span of 3 bases. The CDR3 consists of 10 residues. The CDR3 sequence is CASSFIEQYF. In DNA, the CDR3 is TGTGCCAGCAGTTTTATCGAGCAGTACTTC.

V is TRBV6-5 and J is TRBJ1-2; 7 nucleotides align to TRBD1. The CDR3 spans 13 residues. Unmatched junction bases numbered 6, after V lost 4 bases and J lost 7 bases. Germline V lookup: CDR1 MNHEY, CDR2 SVGAGI. CDR3 DNA: TGTGCCAGCAGTTCGAGACAGGGTGGTGGCTACACCTTC. Translating gives CASSSRQGGGYTF.

The rearrangement joins TRBV2 to TRBJ2-6; TRBD2 aligns across 7 bases. CDR1 is SNHLY and CDR2 is FYNNEI in the germline V gene. V lost 4 bases, J lost 3 bases, and 9 bases stayed unmatched. This CDR3 has 17 residues. The CDR3 here is CASSVAGRADGANVLTF. Here the CDR3 DNA reads TGTGCCAGCAGTGTGGCGGGGAGGGCGGATGGGGCCAACGTCCTGACTTTC.

The table lists this clone with a few counts. The rearrangement joins TRBV7-2 to TRBJ1-6; the match to TRBD1 covers 11 bases. The germline V gene has CDR1 SGHTA and CDR2 FQGNSA. CDR3 length: 15 residues. The V segment lost 5 bases and the J segment 9 bases; nucleotides outside the gene matches: 6. In DNA, the CDR3 is TGTGCCAGCAGCCGCTCGGGACAGGGGGGTTCACCCCTCCACTTT. This translates into CASSRSGQGGSPLHF.

This clone has just one count. The CDR3 reads CASSDRVLGSNQPQHF. DNA for the CDR3: TGTGCCAGCAGTGACCGGGTCTTGGGTAGCAATCAGCCCCAGCATTTT. The chain couples TRBV6-4 to TRBJ1-5; no definite D call. CDR3 length: 16 residues. Germline-derived CDR1 and CDR2 are MRHNA and SNTAGT. Deletions cut 2 bases from V and 0 bases from J, with 11 bases between.

The CDR3 spells CSALTSGGTYEQYF. The CDR3 nucleotides are TGCAGCGCCCTAACTAGCGGGGGGACCTACGAGCAGTACTTC. This rearrangement joins TRBV29-1 to TRBJ2-7; the match to TRBD2 covers 12 bases. Germline lookup yields CDR1 SQVTM and CDR2 ANQGSEA. CDR3 length: 14 amino acids. V trimming: 7 bases; J trimming: 2 bases; junction bases outside the gene matches: 6.

The V and J genes are TRBV28 and TRBJ1-2, with D perhaps matching TRBD1 (5 bases). There are 16 residues in the CDR3. Between the trimmed V and J ends, which lost 4 bases and 0 bases, there was a span of 15 bases. From germline, CDR1 is MDHEN and CDR2 SYDVKM. CDR3 sequence: CASSSGGDGTNYGYTF. The DNA of the CDR3 is TGTGCCAGCAGTTCGGGGGGTGATGGGACTAACTATGGCTACACCTTC.

This chain's CDR3 is CASSTQETWYTGELFF. The CDR3 DNA sequence: TGTGCCAGCAGTACCCAGGAAACTTGGTACACCGGGGAGCTGTTTTTT. V and J are TRBV5-8 and TRBJ2-2; no clear D. This CDR3 spans 16 amino acids. Germline CDR1 and CDR2: SGHTS and YDEGEE. V was cut by 5 bases and J by 3 bases, with 17 bases left in between.

The chain is built from TRBV28 and TRBJ1-2; no definite D call. This CDR3 has 11 amino acids. V was clipped by 11 bases and J by 3 bases, with 10 bases between them. Germline V gene sequence: CDR1 MDHEN, CDR2 SYDVKM. The DNA for the CDR3 is TGTGCCCTGGGCATCGACTATGGCTACACCTTC. Translating gives CALGIDYGYTF.

The V and J genes are TRBV11-3 and TRBJ2-3, with 9 bases that match TRBD2. Germline CDR1 and CDR2: SGHNT and YENEEA. J gave up 4 bases and V 4 bases, and 9 bases lay outside the gene matches. The CDR3 spans 16 residues. The CDR3 region has the DNA TGTGCCAGCAGCTCTTCCCTAGCGGGGAGTGCAGATACGCAGTATTTT. Its translation: CASSSSLAGSADTQYF. The whole variable domain, filled in from reference TRBV11-3 and TRBJ2-3, reads EAGVVQSPRYKIIEKKQPVAFWCNPISGHNTLYWYLQNLGQGPELLIRYENEEAVDDSQLPKDRFSAERLKGVDSTLKIQPAELGDSAVYLCASSSSLAGSADTQYFGPGTRLTVL.

In this sample, this clone turned up a few times. The V call is TRBV4-3, the J call TRBJ2-3; 10 positions match TRBD2. Unmatched junction bases numbered 14, after V lost 4 bases and J lost 4 bases. This CDR3 comprises 18 residues. Looked up from germline, CDR1 is LGHNA and CDR2 is YSLEER. The DNA of the CDR3 is TGCGCCAGCAGCCTCAGGGGTCCGAGCGGGGGGGTCCCAGATACGCAGTATTTT. It codes for CASSLRGPSGGVPDTQYF.

The chain joins TRBV18 to TRBJ1-2; D not certain. Deletions cut 5 bases from V and 2 bases from J, with 12 bases between. This CDR3 is 14 amino acids long. Germline CDR1 and CDR2: KGHSH and LQKENI. The CDR3 spells CASSDVGGNYGYTF. For the CDR3, the DNA is TGTGCCAGCTCAGATGTTGGAGGGAACTATGGCTACACCTTC.

This clone has just a few counts. The chain recombines TRBV7-2 with TRBJ2-1, with D possibly being TRBD1 (5 bases). CDR3 length equals 17 residues. The V end lost 4 bases, the J end lost 2 bases, and 18 bases lay between the germline ends. Germline CDR1 reads SGHTA; CDR2 reads FQGNSA. The CDR3 coding sequence is TGTGCCAGCAGCTCAGGCTCCCGCCCCAGGGCCTACAATGAGCAGTTCTTC. Amino acids: CASSSGSRPRAYNEQFF.

This sequence joins TRBV7-2 and TRBJ1-2; D remains unclear. CDR3 length: 13 amino acids. The V and J ends lost 1 base and 8 bases respectively, with 11 bases between them. From germline, CDR1 is SGHTA and CDR2 FQGNSA. The DNA for the CDR3 is TGTGCCAGCAGCTTAGGGGCAGGTTCCGGCTACACCTTC. Amino acid sequence: CASSLGAGSGYTF.

The chain uses TRBV15 and TRBJ1-5; D gene uncertain. The germline CDR1 and CDR2 sequences are LNHNV and YYDKDF (reference sequence). This CDR3 spans 11 amino acids. V was shortened by 3 bases and J by 9 bases, with 6 bases between the two germline ends. As DNA, the CDR3 is TGTGCCACCAGCAGGGAGGGGCCCCAGCATTTT. Protein: CATSREGPQHF.

V usage is TRBV29-1 and J usage is TRBJ2-5; 10 nucleotides line up with TRBD2. Germline CDR1 reads SQVTM; CDR2 reads ANQGSEA. The V and J ends lost 5 bases and 5 bases, in that order; junction bases with no gene match: 14. The length of the CDR3 is 16 residues. CDR3 DNA sequence: TGCAGCGTTCGGCTAGCAGCGGGGGGGCTTCGGGAGACCCAGTACTTC. It yields the protein CSVRLAAGGLRETQYF. The full variable domain, completed using reference TRBV29-1 and TRBJ2-5, is SAVISQKPSRDICQRGTSLTIQCQVDSQVTMMFWYRQQPGQSLTLIATANQGSEATYESGFVIDKFPISRPNLTFSTLTVSNMSPEDSSIYLCSVRLAAGGLRETQYFGPGTRLLVL.

The rearrangement joins TRBV6-5 to TRBJ2-3; a possible D gene is TRBD2 (6 bases). The V and J ends lost 3 bases and 0 bases respectively, with 7 bases between them. The CDR3 runs to 14 residues. Germline loops: CDR1 MNHEY, CDR2 SVGAGI. As DNA, the CDR3 is TGTGCCAGCAGTTATGGGGGGAGCACAGATACGCAGTATTTT. Its protein product is CASSYGGSTDTQYF.

The chain links TRBV6-1 to TRBJ1-2; 11 nucleotides line up with TRBD1. The germline CDR1 and CDR2 sequences are MNHNS and SASEGT. The ends lost 6 bases at V and 8 bases at J; junction bases unmatched: 8. This CDR3 is built from 14 residues. The CDR3 sequence is CASSAGTGGGGYTF. In DNA, the CDR3 is TGTGCCAGCAGCGCCGGGACAGGGGGTGGGGGCTACACCTTC.

This chain links TRBV7-2 with TRBJ1-5; D not certain. V gave up 5 bases and J gave up 7 bases, with 9 bases separating them. Germline CDR1 is SGHTA and CDR2 is FQGNSA. CDR3 length: 12 amino acids. The CDR3 nucleotides are TGTGCCAGCAGCCCCCTTGGCCAGCCCCAGCATTTT. It encodes CASSPLGQPQHF.

This rearrangement joins TRBV5-1 to TRBJ2-6; D is ambiguous. This CDR3 comprises 17 residues. Germline loops: CDR1 SGHRS, CDR2 YFSETQ. The V gene lost 1 base and the J gene lost 0 bases, with 11 bases spanning the gap. The CDR3 region has the DNA TGCGCCAGCAGCTTGTTCGGGTCGAACTCTGGGGCCAACGTCCTGACTTTC. Translating gives CASSLFGSNSGANVLTF.